The 20 T cell receptor beta chains given below trace back to one sample, sequenced in a study of blood T cell repertoires in COVID-19 (TCRdb year 2020). Library creation used the immunoSEQ multiplex PCR assay. TCRdb re-hosts the immuneACCESS table, in-frame sequences only. Its copies lack some clones; in the studies checked, an unresolved V gene accounts for under half of them, and the cause for the rest is not known. The sample contains 140,000 to 150,000 clones, 80% to 90% of them found a single time. Roughly 10% of the sample belongs to the ten largest clones. Sequencing input: peripheral blood. Receptors originate from a man aged 55-75 years with active or convalescent COVID-19.

The rearrangement joins TRBV6-5 to TRBJ1-5; no clear D. CDR1 is MNHEY, CDR2 SVGAGI, per germline. This CDR3 has 13 amino acids. Trimming removed 0 bases from V and 6 bases from J, with 6 bases in between. CDR3 amino acids: CASSYSSVQPQHF. The CDR3 DNA reads TGTGCCAGCAGTTACTCTTCAGTTCAGCCCCAGCATTTT.

This chain links TRBV3-1 (or the pseudogene TRBV3-2) with TRBJ1-1, with 8 positions matching TRBD1. Germline V gene sequence: CDR1 LGHDT, CDR2 YNNKEL (reference sequence). This CDR3 is built from 14 residues. V lost 3 bases and J lost 4; bases outside the gene matches: 4. CDR3: CASSHNRGITEAFF. Written as DNA, the CDR3 is TGTGCCAGCAGCCATAACAGGGGGATCACTGAAGCTTTCTTT.

The chain combines TRBV7-9 with TRBJ1-6, with 7 bases lining up with TRBD1. V lost 5 bases and J lost 7; bases outside the gene matches: 5. CDR1 is SEHNR and CDR2 is FQNEAQ in the germline V gene (reference sequence). The CDR3 consists of 14 residues. The CDR3, as DNA: TGTGCCAGCAGCCCCGGACAGGAGAATTCACCCCTCCACTTT. Translated, it gives CASSPGQENSPLHF.

The chain links TRBV27 to TRBJ2-7; D unclear. Trimming left V 4 bases short and J 3 bases short, with 10 bases between. CDR3 length: 13 residues. Germline CDR1 and CDR2: MNHEY and SMNVEV (reference sequence). CDR3 nucleotides: TGTGCCAGCAGTTCCGGGTTAGGCTACGAGCAGTACGTC. It encodes CASSSGLGYEQYV.

This chain connects TRBV11-2 to TRBJ2-7; 7 bases fit TRBD2. CDR1 and CDR2 from the germline V gene are SGHAT and FQNNGV. The CDR3 length is 14 residues. J lost 0 bases, V lost 5 bases, and 4 bases had no gene match. Here the CDR3 DNA reads TGTGCCAGCAGCGCGGGGGTGAGCTCCTACGAGCAGTACTTC. Translating it yields CASSAGVSSYEQYF.

The chain carries TRBV29-1 and TRBJ2-1, with TRBD2 identical over 9 bases. The germline CDR1 and CDR2 sequences are SQVTM and ANQGSEA. The CDR3 spans 15 residues. Trimming took 7 bases from V and 7 from J; bases not matched to a gene: 14. The CDR3, as DNA: TGCAGCGGGGGCATAGTAGCGGGAGATGGTAATGAGCAGTTCTTC. Protein sequence: CSGGIVAGDGNEQFF.

The chain employs TRBV7-2 and TRBJ2-2, with 8 bases identical to TRBD2. This CDR3 spans 16 amino acids. The germline CDR1 and CDR2 sequences are SGHTA and FQGNSA. V shed 4 bases, J shed 9 bases, and the junction held 13 bases outside the gene matches. CDR3 in amino acids: CASSSGLANYARELFF. Written as DNA, the CDR3 is TGTGCCAGCAGCTCCGGACTAGCCAATTATGCCCGGGAGCTGTTTTTT.

The V and J genes are TRBV14 and TRBJ1-2; tentatively, D is TRBD1 (5 bases). The germline V gene encodes CDR1 SGHDN and CDR2 FVKESK. V shed 3 bases and J shed 8 bases, with 10 bases lying between them. The CDR3 totals 12 residues. CDR3 nucleotide sequence: TGTGCCAGCAGCCATGGGGGGGTCGGCTACACCTTC. Encoded protein: CASSHGGVGYTF. The full variable domain, in which reference TRBV14 and TRBJ1-2 provide the parts outside the CDR3, is EAGVTQFPSHSVIEKGQTVTLRCDPISGHDNLYWYRRVMGKEIKFLLHFVKESKQDESGMPNNRFLAERTGGTYSTLKVQPAELEDSGVYFCASSHGGVGYTFGSGTRLTVV.

This chain joins TRBV11-2 and TRBJ2-7, with D tentatively TRBD1 (5 bases). Between the trimmed V and J ends, which lost 2 bases and 0 bases, there was a span of 14 bases. Germline lookup yields CDR1 SGHAT and CDR2 FQNNGV. This CDR3 comprises 16 residues. CDR3 nucleotide sequence: TGTGCCAGCAGCTTAAGTCAGGGATTTACCTCCTACGAGCAGTACTTC. Its protein is CASSLSQGFTSYEQYF.

J is TRBJ2-7 and V is TRBV19, with D possibly matching TRBD1 (5 bases). The CDR3 runs 15 residues. V gave up 5 bases and J gave up 3 bases, with 17 bases separating them. Germline values: CDR1 LNHDA, CDR2 SQIVND (reference sequence). CDR3 bases: TGTGCCAGTAGTTCCAGCCATACAGGAAACTACGAGCAGTACTTC. It yields the protein CASSSSHTGNYEQYF.

The chain has TRBV7-8 and TRBJ1-2; a possible D gene is TRBD1 (5 bases). Germline V gives CDR1 SGHVS, CDR2 FQNEAQ. Trimming took 0 bases from V and 8 from J, leaving 7 bases between them. CDR3 length equals 12 residues. This CDR3 is CASSLATVGYTF. CDR3 in DNA: TGTGCCAGCAGCTTAGCGACAGTGGGCTACACCTTC.

The rearrangement joins TRBV3-1 (or the pseudogene TRBV3-2) to TRBJ1-6; D is ambiguous. This CDR3 has 15 amino acids. With 1 base removed from V and 6 bases from J, the gap between germline ends came to 10 bases. Germline-derived CDR1 and CDR2 are LGHDT and YNNKEL (reference sequence). The CDR3 DNA sequence: TGTGCCAGCAGCCAAGGAGGGAATCGTAATTCACCCCTCCACTTT. It yields the protein CASSQGGNRNSPLHF.

The chain joins TRBV3-1 (or the pseudogene TRBV3-2) to TRBJ1-5, with TRBD1 matching 7 bases. CDR3 length: 13 amino acids. Germline V CDR1 and CDR2: LGHDT, YNNKEL (reference sequence). Unmatched junction bases numbered 7, after V lost 3 bases and J lost 11 bases. The CDR3 protein is CASSHTGELAQHF. The DNA of the CDR3 is TGTGCCAGCAGCCATACAGGGGAGTTAGCCCAGCATTTT.

This clone appeared a few times. The chain employs TRBV30 and TRBJ2-3, with 10 bases that match TRBD2. Trimming took 4 bases from V and 1 from J; bases not matched to a gene: 2. The CDR3 has 14 residues. Germline assignment: CDR1 GTSNPN and CDR2 SVGIG (reference sequence). This chain's CDR3 is CAWTGTSGTDTQYF. CDR3 nucleotides: TGTGCCTGGACCGGGACTAGCGGCACAGATACGCAGTATTTT.

In this sample, this clone turned up once. The chain couples TRBV4-3 to TRBJ2-2; no reliable D call. Trimming left V 2 bases short and J 6 bases short, with 4 bases between. From germline, CDR1 is LGHNA and CDR2 YSLEER. CDR3 length equals 12 residues. The CDR3 nucleotides read TGCGCCAGCAGCCAATACTCCGGGGAGCTGTTTTTT. It yields the protein CASSQYSGELFF.

This clone was recorded a few times. The chain is built from TRBV4-1 and TRBJ1-1; TRBD1 agrees at 10 bases. CDR3 length equals 14 residues. CDR1 is MGHRA, CDR2 YSYEKL, per germline. The junction had 0 bases not matched to a gene; V was cut back by 5 bases and J by 0 bases. The CDR3 reads CASSDRGLNTEAFF. Here the CDR3 DNA reads TGCGCCAGCAGCGACAGGGGGCTGAACACTGAAGCTTTCTTT.

The gene calls are TRBV6-4 and TRBJ1-1; D not certain. The germline gives CDR1 MRHNA, CDR2 SNTAGT. The V and J ends lost 2 bases and 4 bases respectively, with 8 bases between them. The CDR3 spans 13 residues. The CDR3 coding sequence is TGTGCCAGCAGTGACCCACAGAGCACTGAAGCTTTCTTT. This codes for CASSDPQSTEAFF.

The V call is TRBV30, the J call TRBJ2-7, with a tentative D call TRBD1 (6 bases). The CDR3 is 14 residues long. The germline V gene has CDR1 GTSNPN and CDR2 SVGIG (reference sequence). V dropped 1 base and J dropped 2 bases, with 12 bases sitting between them. The CDR3 coding sequence is TGTGCCTGGAGTGGACAGGCCGGCACCTACGAGCAGTACTTC. It specifies CAWSGQAGTYEQYF.

This chain uses TRBV5-6 with TRBJ2-6; no clear D. Trimming took off 1 base at V and 0 bases at J, with 14 bases between the two ends. CDR1 and CDR2 (germline): SGHDT, YYEEEE. The CDR3 has 18 amino acids. This CDR3 is CASSLLGKSLSGANVLTF. The CDR3 DNA sequence: TGTGCCAGCAGCTTGCTGGGCAAGTCCCTCTCTGGGGCCAACGTCCTGACTTTC.

This chain connects TRBV4-3 to TRBJ1-4, with 7 bases fitting TRBD1. The junction had 8 bases not matched to a gene; V was cut back by 0 bases and J by 7 bases. This CDR3 has 16 amino acids. Looked up from germline, CDR1 is LGHNA and CDR2 is YSLEER. CDR3 sequence (DNA): TGCGCCAGCAGCCAAGAGCAGGCAGGGGGTTCTGAAAAACTGTTTTTT. Amino acids: CASSQEQAGGSEKLFF.